Following are 10 T cell receptor beta chains from one sample sequenced in a study of blood T cell repertoires in COVID-19. Sequencing was performed with immunoSEQ multiplex PCR; in TCRdb, only in-frame clones are kept and a portion is missing. The top ten hold 3.4% of the sample, which has approximately 260,000 clones, roughly four fifths seen once. Sequenced: PBMCs or T cells enriched from blood (not recorded which). These receptors originate from a middle-aged man who had recovered from COVID-19.

This chain connects TRBV29-1 to TRBJ1-2; TRBD1 agrees at 9 bases. Germline V lookup: CDR1 SQVTM, CDR2 ANQGSEA. This CDR3 has 16 residues. The trim removed 7 bases at V and 0 bases at J, leaving 12 bases unmatched. The DNA of the CDR3 is TGCAGCGCGGTACGGGGACAGGGTGTAACTAACTATGGCTACACCTTC. Protein: CSAVRGQGVTNYGYTF.

The chain employs TRBV2 and TRBJ1-2, with D hard to call. There are 16 residues in the CDR3. V dropped 9 bases and J dropped 0 bases, with 20 bases sitting between them. The germline CDR1 and CDR2 sequences are SNHLY and FYNNEI. In DNA form, the CDR3 reads TGTGCCAGTGGTCGGGATCTCCCTGGGGCTAACTATGGCTACACCTTC. Translated: CASGRDLPGANYGYTF.

The rearrangement links TRBV7-9 to TRBJ1-5; 8 bases agree with TRBD1. The germline V gene has CDR1 SEHNR and CDR2 FQNEAQ (reference sequence). Trimming removed 5 bases from V and 3 bases from J; junction bases left unmatched: 9. This CDR3 has 16 residues. The CDR3 DNA follows: TGTGCCAGCAGCAGGGTTGGGACAGGCCCCAATCAGCCCCAGCATTTT. Its protein is CASSRVGTGPNQPQHF.

The V gene is TRBV5-1, the J gene TRBJ2-1; 8 nucleotides agree with TRBD2. Per the germline V gene, CDR1 is SGHRS and CDR2 is YFSETQ. The CDR3 covers 15 residues. Trimming took 0 bases from V and 7 from J; bases not matched to a gene: 6. In DNA form, the CDR3 reads TGCGCCAGCAGCTTGGTTTCTAGCGGGTCTAATGAGCAGTTCTTC. Its translation is CASSLVSSGSNEQFF.

This clone was seen just once. This sequence joins TRBV29-1 and TRBJ2-5; D perhaps matches TRBD1 (6 bases). V was shortened by 2 bases and J by 5 bases, with 12 bases between the two germline ends. Germline V gene sequence: CDR1 SQVTM, CDR2 ANQGSEA. The CDR3 is 13 residues long. The CDR3 DNA reads TGCAGCGTTGAACAGGGGAAACGCGAGACCCAGTACTTC. This sequence encodes CSVEQGKRETQYF.

V usage is TRBV20-1 and J usage is TRBJ1-1, with 7 positions matching TRBD1. V was pared by 4 bases and J by 7 bases, with 6 bases of the junction left unmatched. The CDR3 spans 12 residues. Germline loops: CDR1 DFQATT, CDR2 SNEGSKA (reference sequence). CDR3 sequence: CSANDRVNEAFF. The CDR3 DNA reads as TGCAGTGCTAATGACAGGGTGAATGAAGCTTTCTTT.

The rearrangement links TRBV2 to TRBJ2-3; D may be TRBD2 (7 bases). Germline-derived CDR1 and CDR2 are SNHLY and FYNNEI. The V end lost 10 bases, the J end lost 1 base, and 18 bases lay between the germline ends. CDR3 size: 15 residues. CDR3 sequence: CATNRGALGTDTQYF. The CDR3 DNA reads TGTGCCACTAATCGGGGGGCGTTAGGCACAGATACGCAGTATTTT. Full variable domain (outside the CDR3, taken from reference TRBV2 and TRBJ2-3): EPEVTQTPSHQVTQMGQEVILRCVPISNHLYFYWYRQILGQKVEFLVSFYNNEISEKSEIFDDQFSVERPDGSNFTLKIRSTKLEDSAMYFCATNRGALGTDTQYFGPGTRLTVL.

This chain uses TRBV7-3 with TRBJ1-1; 8 bases are a match to TRBD1. The CDR3 is 15 amino acids. The V gene end was trimmed by 5 bases and the J gene end by 0 bases; junction bases not matched to a gene: 5. The germline CDR1 and CDR2 sequences are SGHTA and FQGTGA. The CDR3 coding sequence is TGTGCCAGCAGCGAAGGGACAGGTATGAACACTGAAGCTTTCTTT. Translated: CASSEGTGMNTEAFF.

This chain uses TRBV27 with TRBJ2-3, with TRBD2 matching 12 bases. The J segment lost 5 bases and the V segment lost 3 bases, leaving 6 bases of the junction unmatched. CDR3 length: 16 amino acids. CDR1 and CDR2 from the germline V gene are MNHEY and SMNVEV (reference sequence). The chain's CDR3 is CASSFRTSGIRDTQYF. Written as DNA, the CDR3 is TGTGCCAGCAGTTTCCGGACTAGCGGGATCAGAGATACGCAGTATTTT.

The chain is built from TRBV11-2 and TRBJ2-5; tentatively, D is TRBD1 (5 bases). The CDR3 spans 16 residues. In germline, CDR1 is SGHAT, CDR2 FQNNGV. Trimming shortened V by 5 bases and J by 2 bases, and 18 bases separated the two germline ends. The CDR3 DNA is TGTGCCAGCAGCCCAGACAGACCGATCCTTCAAGAGACCCAGTACTTC. Its protein is CASSPDRPILQETQYF. The whole variable domain, remainder taken from reference TRBV11-2 and TRBJ2-5, is EAGVAQSPRYKIIEKRQSVAFWCNPISGHATLYWYQQILGQGPKLLIQFQNNGVVDDSQLPKDRFSAERLKGVDSTLKIQPAKLEDSAVYLCASSPDRPILQETQYFGPGTRLLVL.